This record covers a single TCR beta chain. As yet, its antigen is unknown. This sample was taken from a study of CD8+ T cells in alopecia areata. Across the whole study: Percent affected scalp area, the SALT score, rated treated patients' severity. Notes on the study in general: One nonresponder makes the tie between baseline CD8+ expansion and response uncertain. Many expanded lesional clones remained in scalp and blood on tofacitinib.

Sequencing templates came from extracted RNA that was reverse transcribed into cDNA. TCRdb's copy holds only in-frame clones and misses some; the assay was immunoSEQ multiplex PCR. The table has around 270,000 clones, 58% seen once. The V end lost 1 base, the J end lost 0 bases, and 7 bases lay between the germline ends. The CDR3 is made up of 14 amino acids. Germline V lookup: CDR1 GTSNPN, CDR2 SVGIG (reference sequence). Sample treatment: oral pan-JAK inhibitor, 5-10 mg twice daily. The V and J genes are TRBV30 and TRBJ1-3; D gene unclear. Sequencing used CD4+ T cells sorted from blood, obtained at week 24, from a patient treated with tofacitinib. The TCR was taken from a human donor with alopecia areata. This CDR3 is CAWSGTYSGNTIYF. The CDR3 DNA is TGTGCCTGGAGTGGCACGTACTCTGGAAACACCATATATTTT. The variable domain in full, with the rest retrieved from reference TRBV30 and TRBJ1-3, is SQTIHQWPATLVQPVGSPLSLECTVEGTSNPNLYWYRQAAGRGLQLLFYSVGIGQISSEVPQNLSASRPQDRQFILSSKKLLLSDSGFYLCAWSGTYSGNTIYFGEGSWLTVV.